This TCR beta chain was retrieved from a study of cytomegalovirus exposure and HLA in healthy donors. Many counts were recorded for this clone. Its antigen is currently unknown. PCR involved 60 Vbeta and 13 Jbeta primers. Generated by immunoSEQ multiplex PCR, the TCRdb table keeps only in-frame clones and is missing some. The sample lists around 140,000 clones, roughly 75% occurring once. Whole-study results and caveats: Usually a TCR sequence was rare, but some public TCRs were found in many donors. Versus the approximately 700-donor mean, an Asian-associated ancestry cluster reportedly showed fewer N-insertions in a later analysis.

The V gene's germline CDR1 is SGHKS and CDR2 YYEKEE (reference sequence). Unmatched junction bases numbered 4, after V lost 0 bases and J lost 4 bases. CDR3 length: 14 residues. The donors comprised healthy bone marrow donors. What was sequenced was PBMCs. The chain is built from TRBV5-5 and TRBJ2-7; TRBD1 matches at 7 bases. This sequence originates from a female donor in good health and CMV-seronegative. The CDR3 DNA reads TGTGCCAGCAGCTTGGTAGAGGGGGCTTACGAGCAGTACTTC. The encoded protein is CASSLVEGAYEQYF.